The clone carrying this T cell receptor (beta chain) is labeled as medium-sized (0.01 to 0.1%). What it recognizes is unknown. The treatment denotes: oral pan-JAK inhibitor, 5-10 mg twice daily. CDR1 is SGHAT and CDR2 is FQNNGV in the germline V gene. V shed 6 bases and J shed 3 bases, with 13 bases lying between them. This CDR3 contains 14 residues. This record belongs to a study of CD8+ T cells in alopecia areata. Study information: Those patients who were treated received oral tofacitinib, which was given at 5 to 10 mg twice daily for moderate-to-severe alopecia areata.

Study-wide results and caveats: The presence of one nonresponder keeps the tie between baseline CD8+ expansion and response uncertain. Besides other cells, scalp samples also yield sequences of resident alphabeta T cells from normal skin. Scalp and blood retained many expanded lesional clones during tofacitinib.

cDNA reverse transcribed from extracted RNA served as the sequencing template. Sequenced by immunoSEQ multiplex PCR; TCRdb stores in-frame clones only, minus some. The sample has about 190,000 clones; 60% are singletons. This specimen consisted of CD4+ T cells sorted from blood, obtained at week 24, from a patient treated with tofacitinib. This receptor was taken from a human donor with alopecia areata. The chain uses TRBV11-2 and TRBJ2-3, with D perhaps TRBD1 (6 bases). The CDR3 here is CASSFTRGTDTQYF. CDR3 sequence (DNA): TGTGCCAGCAGTTTTACCAGGGGTACAGATACGCAGTATTTT.